The text below deals with one TCR beta chain. V lost 7 bases to trimming and J lost 2 bases; unmatched junction nucleotides: 7. CDR3 size: 13 residues. In germline, CDR1 is SQVTM, CDR2 ANQGSEA. The data stem from a study of blood T cell repertoires in COVID-19. Generated by immunoSEQ multiplex PCR, the TCRdb table keeps only in-frame clones and is missing some. This table holds around 130,000 clones, roughly four fifths found once. The TCR was taken from a man aged 40-49 years with acute COVID-19. Sequenced sample: PBMCs or T cells enriched from blood (not recorded which). The genes are TRBV29-1 and TRBJ2-7; 8 bases map to TRBD1. The CDR3 DNA follows: TGCAGCGCCTTGGACAGGGCTACCTACGAGCAGTACTTC. Translating it yields CSALDRATYEQYF.